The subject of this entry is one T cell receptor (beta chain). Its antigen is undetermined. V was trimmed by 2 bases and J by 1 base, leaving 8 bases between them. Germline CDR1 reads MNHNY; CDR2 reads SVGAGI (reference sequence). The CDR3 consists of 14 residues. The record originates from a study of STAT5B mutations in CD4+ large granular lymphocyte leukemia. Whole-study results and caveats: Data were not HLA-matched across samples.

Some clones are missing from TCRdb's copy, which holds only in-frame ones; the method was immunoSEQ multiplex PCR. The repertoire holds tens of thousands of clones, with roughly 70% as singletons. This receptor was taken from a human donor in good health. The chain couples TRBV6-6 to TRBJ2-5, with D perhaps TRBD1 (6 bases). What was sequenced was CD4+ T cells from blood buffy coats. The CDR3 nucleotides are TGTGCCAGCAGTTACGGCAGGGGCCAAGAGACCCAGTACTTC. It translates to CASSYGRGQETQYF.